The sequence of this T cell receptor (beta chain) was determined in a study of T cells in Graves' hyperthyroidism and ophthalmopathy. This clonotype was seen repeatedly, ten times or more. CDR1 and CDR2 from the germline V gene are MNHEY and SMNVEV (reference sequence). This CDR3 region has 15 residues. V lost 5 bases and J lost 6, with 20 bases in between. RNA transcripts provided the source from which TCR beta CDR3 regions were amplified. Using the HTBI primer set, a first-round RT-PCR was run on the TCR CDR3. TCRdb used MiXCR to reprocess the multiplex PCR reads, holding one entry per CDR3 protein. The sample shows approximately 400,000 distinct CDR3 sequences, about 18% of them seen only once.

The chain combines TRBV27 with TRBJ2-7; D may be TRBD1 (6 bases). This clonotype was sampled from a young woman with Graves' hyperthyroidism. The sequenced sample consisted of blood. This chain's CDR3 is CASSPYTGTLSEQYF. DNA for the CDR3: TGTGCCAGCAGTCCTTATACCGGGACACTAAGCGAGCAGTACTTC.